One and the same sample provided the 32 T cell receptor beta chains below, sequenced in a study of OX40 agonist ivuxolimab in advanced cancers. This table comes from immunoSEQ multiplex PCR, and its TCRdb copy is limited to in-frame clones, with some not included. The sample includes around 30,000 clones, 74% of them seen just once. The starting material was CD4+ or CD8+ T cells sorted from blood, obtained in a trial of the OX40 agonist ivuxolimab. These receptors were collected from an adult with an advanced solid tumor such as melanoma, head and neck, liver or kidney cancer.

V is TRBV30 and J is TRBJ1-5, with unresolved D. This CDR3 is 13 amino acids long. Trimming removed 1 base at V and 0 bases at J, with 4 bases between. Germline-derived CDR1 and CDR2 are GTSNPN and SVGIG (reference sequence). The CDR3 sequence is CAWSANSNQPQHF. The CDR3 DNA reads TGTGCCTGGAGTGCCAATAGCAATCAGCCCCAGCATTTT.

In its sample, this clone was seen once. The V call is TRBV6-4, the J call TRBJ2-5; 10 bases are a match to TRBD2. J gave up 4 bases and V 3 bases, and 5 bases lay outside the gene matches. This CDR3 contains 15 residues. Germline lookup yields CDR1 MRHNA and CDR2 SNTAGT. CDR3 DNA sequence: TGTGCCAGCAGTGAAGAAGCGGGGGGGCCAGAGACCCAGTACTTC. Translated, it gives CASSEEAGGPETQYF.

V usage is TRBV5-4 and J usage is TRBJ2-1, with D hard to call. Per germline, CDR1 SGHNT and CDR2 YYREEE (reference sequence). V lost 1 base and J 4 bases, leaving 9 bases between the germline ends. CDR3 length: 14 amino acids. CDR3 nucleotide sequence: TGTGCCAGCAGCTTGATGGGTTCTTACAATGAGCAGTTCTTC. As protein: CASSLMGSYNEQFF.

V usage is TRBV6-4 and J usage is TRBJ1-2; unclear D gene. Trimming removed 3 bases from V and 3 bases from J, with 11 bases in between. This CDR3 has 14 residues. Germline V gene sequence: CDR1 MRHNA, CDR2 SNTAGT. CDR3 residues: CASSDLPGDYGYTF. As DNA, the CDR3 is TGTGCCAGCAGTGATCTTCCCGGGGACTATGGCTACACCTTC.

This rearrangement joins TRBV9 to TRBJ2-7; D not certain. V was trimmed by 3 bases and J by 3 bases, leaving 7 bases between them. The CDR3 is made up of 12 amino acids. CDR1 SGDLS and CDR2 YYNGEE come from the germline V gene. CDR3 nucleotides: TGTGCCAGCAGCGCAGACGGCTACGAGCAGTACTTC. Translating it yields CASSADGYEQYF. Together with reference TRBV9 and TRBJ2-7, the CDR3 gives the full variable domain: DSGVTQTPKHLITATGQRVTLRCSPRSGDLSVYWYQQSLDQGLQFLIQYYNGEERAKGNILERFSAQQFPDLHSELNLSSLELGDSALYFCASSADGYEQYFGPGTRLTVT.

The chain has TRBV2 and TRBJ2-7, with D perhaps given as TRBD1 or TRBD2 (5 bases each). V lost 7 bases to trimming and J lost 3 bases, with 16 bases between them. Looked up from germline, CDR1 is SNHLY and CDR2 is FYNNEI. The CDR3 totals 14 residues. This CDR3 reads CASKPRGGNYEQYF. CDR3 nucleotides: TGTGCCAGCAAACCCCGGGGCGGAAACTACGAGCAGTACTTC.

The genes are TRBV7-2 and TRBJ1-5; D is undetermined. Germline CDR1 and CDR2: SGHTA and FQGNSA. The CDR3 covers 12 residues. The germline V and J ends were trimmed by 3 bases and 3 bases, with 3 bases remaining between them. CDR3 nucleotide sequence: TGTGCCAGCAGCTTTTACAATCAGCCCCAGCATTTT. Protein: CASSFYNQPQHF.

This clone was counted once. The chain recombines TRBV2 with TRBJ2-7; 9 bases are shared with TRBD1. Germline CDR1 reads SNHLY; CDR2 reads FYNNEI. V lost 4 bases to trimming and J lost 4 bases; unmatched junction nucleotides: 5. This CDR3 is 14 amino acids long. CDR3 amino acids: CASSATTGGYEQYF. The CDR3, as DNA: TGTGCCAGCAGTGCTACGACAGGGGGTTACGAGCAGTACTTC.

This chain links TRBV19 with TRBJ1-3, with TRBD1 identical over 7 bases. With V trimmed by 3 bases and J by 0 bases, 5 bases remained unmatched. CDR1 is LNHDA, CDR2 SQIVND, per germline (reference sequence). The CDR3 runs to 16 residues. CDR3: CASSIGQANSGNTIYF. The CDR3 region has the DNA TGTGCCAGTAGTATCGGACAGGCTAACTCTGGAAACACCATATATTTT.

This clone was found many times. V gene TRBV9 combines with J gene TRBJ1-6; D is possibly TRBD1 (5 bases). CDR3 length: 15 amino acids. Trimming removed 0 bases from V and 7 bases from J, with 11 bases in between. The germline V gene has CDR1 SGDLS and CDR2 YYNGEE. The CDR3 protein is CASSVVRGWNSPLHF. The CDR3 DNA sequence: TGTGCCAGCAGCGTAGTTCGGGGCTGGAATTCACCCCTCCACTTT.

The CDR3 coding sequence is TGTGCCAGCAGCTTGGATCAAGAGACCCAGTACTTC. It codes for CASSLDQETQYF. The V call is TRBV5-8, the J call TRBJ2-5; D remains unclear. The germline gives CDR1 SGHTS, CDR2 YDEGEE. V shed 0 bases and J shed 2 bases, with 2 bases lying between them. This CDR3 has 12 amino acids.

The genes are TRBV5-1 and TRBJ1-4; perhaps TRBD1 as D (6 bases). V lost 2 bases and J lost 4, with 9 bases in between. Germline assignment: CDR1 SGHRS and CDR2 YFSETQ. This CDR3 comprises 14 residues. CDR3 coding DNA: TGCGCCAGCAGCTTTGGGGGGCTTAATGAAAAACTGTTTTTT. Its translation is CASSFGGLNEKLFF.

The rearrangement uses TRBV5-1 and TRBJ2-4; TRBD2 might be the D (6 bases). The V end was cut by 4 bases, the J end by 0 bases, with 11 bases between. The CDR3 length is 15 residues. Germline values: CDR1 SGHRS, CDR2 YFSETQ. CDR3 sequence (DNA): TGCGCCAGCAGCACGGGGGACCTAGCCAAAAACATTCAGTACTTC. Translated: CASSTGDLAKNIQYF.

The chain links TRBV9 to TRBJ2-3, with TRBD2 matching 12 bases. There are 16 residues in the CDR3. Germline CDR1 is SGDLS and CDR2 is YYNGEE. V was pared by 4 bases and J by 2 bases, with 5 bases of the junction left unmatched. Here the CDR3 reads CASSQRLAGATDTQYF. CDR3 nucleotides: TGTGCCAGCAGCCAACGACTAGCGGGGGCCACAGATACGCAGTATTTT. Full variable domain (remainder filled in from reference TRBV9 and TRBJ2-3): DSGVTQTPKHLITATGQRVTLRCSPRSGDLSVYWYQQSLDQGLQFLIQYYNGEERAKGNILERFSAQQFPDLHSELNLSSLELGDSALYFCASSQRLAGATDTQYFGPGTRLTVL.

This rearrangement joins TRBV7-9 to TRBJ2-6; possible D gene TRBD1, 5 bases. This CDR3 is built from 16 residues. The germline V gene has CDR1 SEHNR and CDR2 FQNEAQ (reference sequence). Trimming stripped 3 bases from V and 4 bases from J, with 13 bases between. DNA for the CDR3: TGTGCCAGCAGCTTGGGGCAGACCTCCGGGGCCAACGTCCTGACTTTC. Its protein product is CASSLGQTSGANVLTF.

V and J are TRBV10-3 and TRBJ1-2, with 8 bases lining up with TRBD1. Trimming at V came to 3 bases and at J to 5 bases, leaving 14 bases not matched to a gene. The CDR3 sequence is 17 residues long. Germline V gene lookup returns CDR1 ENHRY and CDR2 SYGVKD. CDR3 protein: CAISDPDRVRGRYGYTF. CDR3 coding DNA: TGTGCCATCAGTGACCCGGACAGGGTTAGGGGAAGGTATGGCTACACCTTC.

The chain carries TRBV20-1 and TRBJ1-1; D uncertain. This CDR3 spans 11 amino acids. The germline V gene encodes CDR1 DFQATT and CDR2 SNEGSKA (reference sequence). Trimming took off 7 bases at V and 1 base at J, with 7 bases between the two ends. The CDR3 nucleotides read TGCAGTGGGGTGCGGAACACTGAAGCTTTCTTT. Protein sequence: CSGVRNTEAFF.

The V call is TRBV7-7, the J call TRBJ2-5; D ambiguous. The CDR3 sequence is 15 residues long. V was cut by 5 bases and J by 1 base, with 14 bases left in between. From germline, CDR1 is SSHAT and CDR2 FNYEAQ (reference sequence). CDR3 nucleotide sequence: TGTGCCAGCAGCCCTGGTAGGCAGTTCCAAGAGACCCAGTACTTC. Protein: CASSPGRQFQETQYF.

The chain has TRBV5-1 and TRBJ1-3; D is unresolved. Germline assignment: CDR1 SGHRS and CDR2 YFSETQ. The CDR3 is made up of 18 amino acids. The V gene lost 3 bases and the J gene lost 0 bases, with 19 bases spanning the gap. The CDR3 nucleotides are TGCGCCAGCAGCTCCGGAGGGTTAACCCTGAGCTCTGGAAACACCATATATTTT. Translated: CASSSGGLTLSSGNTIYF.

V usage is TRBV23-1 and J usage is TRBJ2-5, with unresolved D. TRBV23-1 is an open reading frame, and its role is uncertain. The ends were cut back, 8 bases at V and 5 bases at J, with 15 bases in the middle. The CDR3 has 13 residues. The CDR3 DNA is TGCGCCAGCCGCTCCAAAGGGCAGGAGACCCAGTACTTC. As protein: CASRSKGQETQYF.

The J gene is TRBJ2-5, the V gene TRBV4-2; the match to TRBD2 covers 7 bases. The CDR3 consists of 15 residues. With V trimmed by 3 bases and J by 5 bases, 9 bases remained unmatched. CDR1 and CDR2 (germline): LGHNA, YNFKEQ. Here the CDR3 DNA reads TGTGCCAGCAGCCAGAGATCGGGGGGAGGTGAGACCCAGTACTTC. Amino acid sequence: CASSQRSGGGETQYF.

This chain joins TRBV4-2 and TRBJ1-5; D may be TRBD1 (6 bases). Germline CDR1 is LGHNA and CDR2 is YNFKEQ. The CDR3 is made up of 17 amino acids. V lost 3 bases and J lost 2, with 17 bases in between. CDR3 sequence: CASSHVNQGKGNQPQHF. CDR3 DNA: TGTGCCAGCAGCCATGTGAATCAGGGGAAGGGCAATCAGCCCCAGCATTTT.

The chain is built from TRBV29-1 and TRBJ1-2; possibly TRBD1 for D (5 bases). V lost 6 bases and J lost 5, with 19 bases in between. Germline V gene sequence: CDR1 SQVTM, CDR2 ANQGSEA. This CDR3 contains 14 residues. The CDR3 spells CSVERDGLGYGYTF. CDR3 in DNA: TGCAGCGTCGAACGGGACGGCCTGGGGTATGGCTACACCTTC.

The chain links TRBV2 to TRBJ1-2, with 7 positions matching TRBD1. Trimming at V came to 7 bases and at J to 3 bases, leaving 8 bases not matched to a gene. The CDR3 sequence is 14 residues long. Per the germline V gene, CDR1 is SNHLY and CDR2 is FYNNEI. CDR3 sequence (DNA): TGTGCCAGCACCACCGGGACAGACTACTATGGCTACACCTTC. It yields the protein CASTTGTDYYGYTF.

The V call is TRBV4-2, the J call TRBJ2-2, with D hard to call. The CDR3 has 16 residues. In germline, CDR1 is LGHNA, CDR2 YNFKEQ. V lost 1 base and J 2 bases, leaving 11 bases between the germline ends. This CDR3 reads CASSQVGSLNTGELFF. In DNA form, the CDR3 reads TGTGCCAGCAGCCAAGTGGGCAGCCTAAACACCGGGGAGCTGTTTTTT.

There are a few counts of this clone. The V gene is TRBV5-1, the J gene TRBJ2-6; tentative D call: TRBD1 (6 bases). This CDR3 is 17 amino acids long. The V end was cut by 3 bases, the J end by 3 bases, with 16 bases between. The germline V gene has CDR1 SGHRS and CDR2 YFSETQ. CDR3: CASSSRGQVLGANVLTF. The CDR3 DNA is TGCGCCAGCAGCTCCAGGGGACAAGTTCTTGGGGCCAACGTCCTGACTTTC.

The chain uses TRBV11-2 and TRBJ2-7, with 7 bases fitting TRBD1. The CDR3 runs 16 residues. Germline V lookup: CDR1 SGHAT, CDR2 FQNNGV. With V trimmed by 1 base and J by 3 bases, 9 bases remained unmatched. The CDR3 nucleotides are TGTGCCAGCAGCTTAGTTGGGACAGCACTATTCTACGAGCAGTACTTC. Translated, it gives CASSLVGTALFYEQYF.

This clone was seen just once. The rearrangement uses TRBV5-1 and TRBJ2-7, with D tentatively TRBD1 (6 bases). The V end was cut by 4 bases, the J end by 1 base, with 9 bases between. The CDR3 is 13 amino acids. Looked up from germline, CDR1 is SGHRS and CDR2 is YFSETQ. CDR3 in amino acids: CASSPTGSYEQYF. In DNA, the CDR3 is TGCGCCAGCAGCCCAACAGGGTCCTACGAGCAGTACTTC.

The gene calls are TRBV21-1 and TRBJ1-1; the table's D call of TRBD1 was not tested on the DNA. TRBV21-1 is marked as a pseudogene. The CDR3 has 14 residues. As DNA, the CDR3 is TGTGCCAGCAGCTCCGGGACAGCGAACACTGAAGCTTTCTTT. Amino acid sequence: CASSSGTANTEAFF.

This chain joins TRBV9 and TRBJ1-2, with TRBD1 matching 12 bases. After removal of 3 bases from V and 4 bases from J, the junction contained 7 bases not matched to a gene. The CDR3 totals 16 residues. Germline V gene sequence: CDR1 SGDLS, CDR2 YYNGEE. CDR3 protein: CASSGGTGGAFYGYTF. DNA of the CDR3: TGTGCCAGCAGCGGAGGGACAGGGGGCGCGTTCTATGGCTACACCTTC.

The chain combines TRBV6-6 with TRBJ2-1; 11 bases fit TRBD2. V trimming: 4 bases; J trimming: 7 bases; junction bases outside the gene matches: 6. The CDR3 loop spans 15 amino acids. CDR1 is MNHNY and CDR2 is SVGAGI in the germline V gene (reference sequence). The CDR3 DNA is TGTGCCAGCAGTTCACCGGGACTAGCGGAAAATGAGCAGTTCTTC. This sequence encodes CASSSPGLAENEQFF.

To note about this clone: Mismatch with germline at one junction end may stem from a read error. The chain joins TRBV27 to TRBJ2-3; the D gene could be TRBD1 or TRBD2 (5 bases each). Germline CDR1 is MNHEY and CDR2 is SMNVEV (reference sequence). The CDR3 has 14 residues. CDR3 region: CAGSLSTTGGTQYF. The CDR3 nucleotides are TGTGCCGGCAGTTTATCGACAACAGGAGGTACGCAGTATTTT.